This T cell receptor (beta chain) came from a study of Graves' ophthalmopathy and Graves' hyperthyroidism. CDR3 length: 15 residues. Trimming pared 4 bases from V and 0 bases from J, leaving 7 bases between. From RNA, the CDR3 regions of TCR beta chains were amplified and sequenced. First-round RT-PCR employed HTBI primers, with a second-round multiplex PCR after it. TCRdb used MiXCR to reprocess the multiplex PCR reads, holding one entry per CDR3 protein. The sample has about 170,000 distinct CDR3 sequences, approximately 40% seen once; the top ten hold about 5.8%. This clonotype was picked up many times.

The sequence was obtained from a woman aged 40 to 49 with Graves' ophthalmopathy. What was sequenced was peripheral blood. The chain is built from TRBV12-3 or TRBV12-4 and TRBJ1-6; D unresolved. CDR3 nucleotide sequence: TGTGCCAGCAGTTCCATAAGCTCCTATAATTCACCCCTCCACTTT. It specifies CASSSISSYNSPLHF.